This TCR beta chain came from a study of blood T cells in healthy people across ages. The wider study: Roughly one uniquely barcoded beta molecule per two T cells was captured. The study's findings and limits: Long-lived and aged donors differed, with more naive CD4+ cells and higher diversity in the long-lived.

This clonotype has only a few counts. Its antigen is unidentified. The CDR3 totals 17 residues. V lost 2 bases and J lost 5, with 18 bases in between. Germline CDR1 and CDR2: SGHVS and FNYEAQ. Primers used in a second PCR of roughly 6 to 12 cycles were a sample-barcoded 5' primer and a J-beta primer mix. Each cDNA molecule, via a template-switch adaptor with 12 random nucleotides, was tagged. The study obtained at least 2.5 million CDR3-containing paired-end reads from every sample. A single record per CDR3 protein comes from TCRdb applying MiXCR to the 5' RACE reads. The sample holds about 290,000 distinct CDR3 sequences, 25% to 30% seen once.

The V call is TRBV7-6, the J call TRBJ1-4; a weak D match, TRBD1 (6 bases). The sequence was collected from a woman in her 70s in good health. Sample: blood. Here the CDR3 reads CASSLRQATFGNEKLFF. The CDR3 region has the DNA TGTGCCAGCAGCTTACGACAGGCTACGTTCGGGAATGAAAAACTGTTTTTT.